The subject of this entry is one T cell receptor (beta chain). This clonotype was detected only a few times. It lacks a known antigen. Base qualities are not provided; no much larger clone lies one nucleotide away. Library generation was performed with RACE. The run used a NextSeq 500. During library preparation, unique molecular identifiers were attached to individual cDNA molecules so that TCRs could be counted quantitatively and reproducibly. For every blood RNA sample, sequencing covered both the TCR alpha and TCR beta chains. The authors' pipeline ran thus. Samples had a median of about 96,000 TCRs, with a range from about 20,000 to 690,600. V, J and CDR3 annotation of the TCR reads was carried out using the Decombinator software suite. To make PS versus PT1 abundance plots, every sample was subsampled to the same number of TCRs (28,000). Expanded TCRs were defined as absent before sensitization and observed at least eight times at the 2-week time point. TCRdb cleaned the public reads at Q25 with fastp, built clones with MiXCR and kept in-frame beta chains. One record per CDR3 amino acid sequence lists the most common genes and DNA. The V and J calls, along with clone size, are taken from TCRdb and not from the paper's own processing. This sample comprises a few hundred thousand distinct CDR3 sequences, about 6.9% of them detected only once. The ten largest clones represent under 7% of the sample.

These data belong to a study of human T cells and chemical hapten exposure listed by TCRdb under 2021. With regard to the full study: For sensitization, 2% DPC in acetone was applied to a 2 cm by 2 cm area of upper inner arm skin. The libraries were sequenced as a pool, and the TCR yield per sample differed mostly because of small variations in library volumes within the pool. Twenty-nine alopecia patients gave blood for TCR sequencing at one to four time points (pre-sensitization, 2, 6 and 24 weeks). Peripheral blood TCR repertoire changes were tracked in vivo in alopecia patients during primary and secondary sensitization to the hapten diphenylcyclopropenone (DPC). Blood samples were taken from patients before sensitization (week 0) and then at 2, 6 and about 24 weeks after DPC sensitization. The mostly female patient cohort included alopecia areata with under or over 50% scalp involvement, alopecia totalis and alopecia universalis. Patch tests used Finn chambers with 0.01% DPC on the upper back, scored after 6 days by International Contact Dermatitis Research Group standards. Throughout the approximately 24-week study period, patients were also given weekly therapeutic DPC doses on the scalp.

Looking up the germline V gene yields CDR1 SGHTA and CDR2 FQGNSA. From the cysteine up to the phenylalanine, the CDR3 has a length of 15 residues. Only the CDR3 part of the read is kept: 45 bases, read in frame from the first base. V and J are truncated by 4 bases and 0 bases respectively, leaving an intervening sequence of 10 bases. The time point tag for this specimen amounts to: patch test 2, 6 weeks after DPC sensitization. This sample's treatment or condition label indicates: therapeutic diphenylcyclopropenone sensitization with weekly scalp DPC. Blood at each patch-test visit was drawn before the patch test was applied. To be eligible, patients had to be aged 18 to 70, diagnosed with alopecia and judged suitable for DPC therapy, while pregnant patients were excluded. Total RNA was extracted from unfractionated whole blood that had been collected in Tempus Blood RNA tubes. Summary of the overall study and its limitations: DPC sensitization did not change how many TCRs were above 1 in 1000 frequency, and no evidence was found of alterations in global repertoire structure. Repeated subsampling changed both the strength of the expansion versus patch-test correlation and the threshold at which the correlation became significant. Compared with pre-sensitization or healthy control sets, expanded TCRs formed significantly more large CDR3 similarity clusters, which is consistent with antigen-driven responses. A positive correlation was found between the number of PT1 expanded TCRs and patch test score, with significance reached at thresholds 8, 16 and 32 but not 4. Because all patients had alopecia, a presumed autoimmune disease, the immune response of the patients might differ from that of healthy individuals.

The chain joins TRBV7-2 to TRBJ1-3; a tentative D match to TRBD1 spans 5 bases. The sample here was whole blood, taken in connection with sensitization to the hapten diphenylcyclopropenone (DPC). The sequence derives from a woman aged 18 to 35 with alopecia areata. Some clones in this sample may be carry-over from other donors' samples. The encoded CDR3 is CASSSRDRSGNTIYF. The DNA sequence reads TGTGCCAGCAGCTCCAGGGATCGCTCTGGAAACACCATATATTTT.